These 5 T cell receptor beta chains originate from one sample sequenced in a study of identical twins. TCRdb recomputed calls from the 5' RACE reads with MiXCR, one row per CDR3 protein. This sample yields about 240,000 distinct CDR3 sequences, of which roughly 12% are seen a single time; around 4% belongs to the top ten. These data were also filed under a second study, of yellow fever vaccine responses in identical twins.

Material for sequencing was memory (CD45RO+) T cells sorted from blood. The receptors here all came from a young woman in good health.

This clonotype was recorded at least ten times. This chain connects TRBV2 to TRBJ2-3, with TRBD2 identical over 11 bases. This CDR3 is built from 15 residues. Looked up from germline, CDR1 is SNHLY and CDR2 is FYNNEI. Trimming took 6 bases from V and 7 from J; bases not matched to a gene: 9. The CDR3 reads CASSEPGTSGNTQYF. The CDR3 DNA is TGTGCCAGCAGCGAGCCCGGGACTAGCGGTAATACGCAGTATTTT.

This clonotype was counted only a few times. This CDR3 is CASRRGGLAGTEQYF. The CDR3 DNA follows: TGTGCCAGCAGACGAGGGGGACTAGCGGGGACCGAGCAGTACTTC. V gene TRBV27 combines with J gene TRBJ2-7; 13 positions match TRBD2. The CDR3 extends over 15 amino acids. Germline V gene data show CDR1 as MNHEY and CDR2 as SMNVEV (reference sequence). With V trimmed by 6 bases and J by 6 bases, 8 bases remained unmatched.

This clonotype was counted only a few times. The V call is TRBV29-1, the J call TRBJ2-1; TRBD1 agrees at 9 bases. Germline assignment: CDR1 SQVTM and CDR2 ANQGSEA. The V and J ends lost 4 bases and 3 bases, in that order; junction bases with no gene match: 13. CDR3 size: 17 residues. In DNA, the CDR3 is TGCAGCGTTGGCGGGGGCGGAGTGGGACAGGGCTACAATGAGCAGTTCTTC. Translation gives CSVGGGGVGQGYNEQFF.

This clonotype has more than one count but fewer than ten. The CDR3 reads CASSLVGPSGGLHNEQFF. CDR3 bases: TGTGCCAGCAGCTTGGTAGGGCCTAGCGGGGGGCTGCACAATGAGCAGTTCTTC. This chain connects TRBV11-2 to TRBJ2-1, with 11 bases identical to TRBD2. The V and J ends lost 3 bases and 5 bases, in that order; junction bases with no gene match: 12. CDR1 SGHAT and CDR2 FQNNGV come from the germline V gene. This CDR3 spans 18 amino acids.

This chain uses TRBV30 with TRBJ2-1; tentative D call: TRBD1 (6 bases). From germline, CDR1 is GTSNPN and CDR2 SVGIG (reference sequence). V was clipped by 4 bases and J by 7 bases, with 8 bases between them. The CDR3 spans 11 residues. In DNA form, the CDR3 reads TGTGCCTGGACAGGGGTGAATGAGCAGTTCTTC. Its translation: CAWTGVNEQFF.